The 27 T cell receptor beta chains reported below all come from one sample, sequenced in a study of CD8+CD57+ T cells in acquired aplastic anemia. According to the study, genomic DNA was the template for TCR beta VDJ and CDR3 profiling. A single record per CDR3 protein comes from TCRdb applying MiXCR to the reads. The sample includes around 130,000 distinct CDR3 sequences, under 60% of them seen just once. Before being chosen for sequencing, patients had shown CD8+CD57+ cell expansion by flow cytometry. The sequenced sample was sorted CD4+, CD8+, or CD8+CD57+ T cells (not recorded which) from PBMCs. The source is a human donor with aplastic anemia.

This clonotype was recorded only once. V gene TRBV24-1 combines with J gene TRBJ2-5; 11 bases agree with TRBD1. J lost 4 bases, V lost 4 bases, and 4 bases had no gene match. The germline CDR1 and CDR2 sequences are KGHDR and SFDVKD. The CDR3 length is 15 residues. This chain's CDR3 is CATSDSGTGGETQYF. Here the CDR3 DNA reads TGTGCCACCAGTGACTCCGGGACAGGGGGAGAGACCCAGTACTTC.

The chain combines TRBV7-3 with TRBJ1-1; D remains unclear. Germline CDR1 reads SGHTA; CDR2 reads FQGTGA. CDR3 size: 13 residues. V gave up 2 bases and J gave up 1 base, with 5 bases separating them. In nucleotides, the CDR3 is TGTGCCAGCAGCTTATCGGCGAACACTGAAGCTTTCTTT. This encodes CASSLSANTEAFF.

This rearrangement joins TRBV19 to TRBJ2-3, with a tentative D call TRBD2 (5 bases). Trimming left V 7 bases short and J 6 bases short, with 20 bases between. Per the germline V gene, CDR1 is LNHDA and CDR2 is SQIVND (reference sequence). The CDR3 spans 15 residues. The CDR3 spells CASTPRGVLRDTQYF. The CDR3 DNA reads TGTGCCAGTACCCCTCGGGGAGTCCTCCGCGATACGCAGTATTTT.

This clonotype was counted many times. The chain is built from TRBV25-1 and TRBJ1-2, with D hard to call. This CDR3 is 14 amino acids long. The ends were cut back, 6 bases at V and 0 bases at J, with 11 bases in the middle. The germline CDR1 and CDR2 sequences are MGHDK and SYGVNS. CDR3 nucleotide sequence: TGTGCCAGCAGGGGGTACGGGGCTAACTATGGCTACACCTTC. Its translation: CASRGYGANYGYTF.

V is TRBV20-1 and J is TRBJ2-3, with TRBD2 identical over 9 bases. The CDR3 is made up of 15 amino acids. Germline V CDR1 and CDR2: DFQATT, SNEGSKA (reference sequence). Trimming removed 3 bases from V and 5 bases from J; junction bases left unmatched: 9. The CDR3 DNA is TGCAGTGCTAGTACTTTAGCGGGGGCGGGAGATACGCAGTATTTT. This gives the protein CSASTLAGAGDTQYF.

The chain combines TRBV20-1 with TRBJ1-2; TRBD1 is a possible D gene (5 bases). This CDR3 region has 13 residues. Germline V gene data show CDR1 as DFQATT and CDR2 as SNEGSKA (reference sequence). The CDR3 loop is CSALRDLMQGYTF. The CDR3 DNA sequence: TGCAGCGCCCTCCGGGACTTAATGCAGGGCTACACCTTC.

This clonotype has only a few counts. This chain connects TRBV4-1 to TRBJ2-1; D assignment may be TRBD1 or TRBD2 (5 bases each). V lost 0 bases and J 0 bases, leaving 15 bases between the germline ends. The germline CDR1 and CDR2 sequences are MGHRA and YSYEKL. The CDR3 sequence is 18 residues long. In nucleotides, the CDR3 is TGCGCCAGCAGCCAAGATGGGGACGGATTGGTCTCCTACAATGAGCAGTTCTTC. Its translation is CASSQDGDGLVSYNEQFF.

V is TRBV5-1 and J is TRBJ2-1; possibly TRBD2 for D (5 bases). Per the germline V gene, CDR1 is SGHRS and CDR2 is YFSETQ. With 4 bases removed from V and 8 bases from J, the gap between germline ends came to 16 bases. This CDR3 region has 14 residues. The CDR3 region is CASSLRAEADEQFF. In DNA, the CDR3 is TGCGCCAGCAGCCTGCGGGCGGAGGCCGATGAGCAGTTCTTC.

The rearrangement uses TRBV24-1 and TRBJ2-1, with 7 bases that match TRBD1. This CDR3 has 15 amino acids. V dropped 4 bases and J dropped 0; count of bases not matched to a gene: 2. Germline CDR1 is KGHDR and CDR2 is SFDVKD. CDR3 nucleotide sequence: TGTGCCACCAGTGACAGGGACAGCTCCTACAATGAGCAGTTCTTC. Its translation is CATSDRDSSYNEQFF.

CDR3: CASSVHPCTVHGYTF. Written as DNA, the CDR3 is TGTGCCAGTAGTGTCCACCCTTGTACAGTACATGGCTACACCTTC. The J gene is TRBJ1-2, the V gene TRBV19, with unresolved D. In germline, CDR1 is LNHDA, CDR2 SQIVND (reference sequence). The CDR3 is 15 amino acids. The V and J ends lost 5 bases and 6 bases respectively, with 19 bases between them.

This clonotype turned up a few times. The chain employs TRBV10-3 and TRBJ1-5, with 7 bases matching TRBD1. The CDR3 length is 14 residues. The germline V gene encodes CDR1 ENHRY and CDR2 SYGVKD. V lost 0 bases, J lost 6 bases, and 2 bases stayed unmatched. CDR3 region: CAISESKGAQPQHF. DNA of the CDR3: TGTGCCATCAGTGAGTCGAAGGGGGCTCAGCCCCAGCATTTT.

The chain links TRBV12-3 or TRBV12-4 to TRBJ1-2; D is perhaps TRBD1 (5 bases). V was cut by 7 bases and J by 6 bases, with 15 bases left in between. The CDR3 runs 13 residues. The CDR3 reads CASNDRPGHGYTF. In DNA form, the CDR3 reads TGTGCCAGCAATGACAGACCCGGTCATGGCTACACCTTC.

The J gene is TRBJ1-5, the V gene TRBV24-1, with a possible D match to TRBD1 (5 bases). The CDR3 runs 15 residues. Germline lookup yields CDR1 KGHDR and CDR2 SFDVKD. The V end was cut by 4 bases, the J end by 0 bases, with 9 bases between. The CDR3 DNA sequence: TGTGCCACCAGTGAAGCAGGGACTAGCAATCAGCCCCAGCATTTT. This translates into CATSEAGTSNQPQHF.

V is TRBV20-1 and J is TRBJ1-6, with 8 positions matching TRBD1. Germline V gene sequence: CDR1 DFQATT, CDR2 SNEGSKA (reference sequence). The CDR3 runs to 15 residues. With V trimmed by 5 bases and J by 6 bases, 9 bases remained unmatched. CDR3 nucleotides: TGCAGTGCTTCGGACAGGGAGTTTCTTAATTCACCCCTCCACTTT. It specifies CSASDREFLNSPLHF.

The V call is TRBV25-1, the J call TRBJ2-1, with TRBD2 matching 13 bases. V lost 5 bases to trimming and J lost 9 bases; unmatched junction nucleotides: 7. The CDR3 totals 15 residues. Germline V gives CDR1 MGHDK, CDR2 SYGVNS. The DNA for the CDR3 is TGTGCCAGCAGTCCACGGACTAGCGGGAGTTCTGAGCAGTTCTTC. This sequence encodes CASSPRTSGSSEQFF.

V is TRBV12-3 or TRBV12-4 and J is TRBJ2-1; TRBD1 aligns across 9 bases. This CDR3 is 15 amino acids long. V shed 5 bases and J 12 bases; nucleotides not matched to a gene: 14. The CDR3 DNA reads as TGTGCCAGCAGTGGACCGGGACAGGGTAGGAGGGTGCAGTTCTTC. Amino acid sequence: CASSGPGQGRRVQFF.

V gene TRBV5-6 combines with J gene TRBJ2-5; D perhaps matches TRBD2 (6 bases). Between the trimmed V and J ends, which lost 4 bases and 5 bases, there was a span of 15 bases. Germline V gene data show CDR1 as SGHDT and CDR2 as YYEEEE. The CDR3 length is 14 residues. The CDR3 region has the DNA TGTGCCAGCAGCCTAGGAGGGGTGGCGGAGACCCAGTACTTC. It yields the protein CASSLGGVAETQYF.

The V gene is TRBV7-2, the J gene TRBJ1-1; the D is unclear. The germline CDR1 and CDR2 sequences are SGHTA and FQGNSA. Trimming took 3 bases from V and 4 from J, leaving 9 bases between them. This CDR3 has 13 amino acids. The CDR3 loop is CASSFSVSTEAFF. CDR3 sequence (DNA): TGTGCCAGCAGCTTTTCGGTGAGCACTGAAGCTTTCTTT.

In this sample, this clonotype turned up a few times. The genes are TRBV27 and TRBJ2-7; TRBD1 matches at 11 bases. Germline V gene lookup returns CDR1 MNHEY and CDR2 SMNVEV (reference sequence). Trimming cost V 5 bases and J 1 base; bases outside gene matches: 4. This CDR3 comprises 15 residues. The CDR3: CASSPGTGGSYEQYF. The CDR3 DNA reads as TGTGCCAGCAGTCCAGGGACAGGGGGGTCCTACGAGCAGTACTTC.

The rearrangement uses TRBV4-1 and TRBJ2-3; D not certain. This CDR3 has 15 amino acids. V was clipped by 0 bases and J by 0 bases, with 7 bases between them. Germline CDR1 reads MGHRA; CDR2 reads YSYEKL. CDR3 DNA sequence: TGCGCCAGCAGCCAAGACGGTCCTAGCACAGATACGCAGTATTTT. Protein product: CASSQDGPSTDTQYF.

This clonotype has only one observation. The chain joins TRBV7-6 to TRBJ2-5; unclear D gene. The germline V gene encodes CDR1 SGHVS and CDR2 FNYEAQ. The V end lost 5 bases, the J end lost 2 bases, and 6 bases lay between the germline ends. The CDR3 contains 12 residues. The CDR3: CASSLTQETQYF. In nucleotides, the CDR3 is TGTGCCAGCAGCCTGACTCAAGAGACCCAGTACTTC.

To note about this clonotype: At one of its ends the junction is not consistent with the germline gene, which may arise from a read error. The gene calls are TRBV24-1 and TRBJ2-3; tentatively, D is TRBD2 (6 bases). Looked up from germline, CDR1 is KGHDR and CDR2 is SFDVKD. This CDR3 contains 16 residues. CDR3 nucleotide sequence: TGTGCCACCAGCGATTTGCTAGCGAGAGGGACAGATACGCAGTATTTT. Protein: CATSDLLARGTDTQYF.

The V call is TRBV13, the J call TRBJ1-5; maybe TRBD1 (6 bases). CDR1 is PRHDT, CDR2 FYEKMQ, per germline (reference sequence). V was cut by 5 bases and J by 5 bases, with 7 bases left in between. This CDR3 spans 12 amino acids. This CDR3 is CASSKGDQPQHF. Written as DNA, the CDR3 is TGTGCCAGCAGCAAGGGGGATCAGCCCCAGCATTTT.

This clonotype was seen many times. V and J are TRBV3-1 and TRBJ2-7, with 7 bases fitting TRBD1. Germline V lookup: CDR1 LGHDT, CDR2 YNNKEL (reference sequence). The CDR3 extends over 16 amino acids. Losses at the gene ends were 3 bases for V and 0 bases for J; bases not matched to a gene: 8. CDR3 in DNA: TGTGCCAGCAGCCAGAGGACAGGACTTCACTCCTACGAGCAGTACTTC. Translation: CASSQRTGLHSYEQYF.

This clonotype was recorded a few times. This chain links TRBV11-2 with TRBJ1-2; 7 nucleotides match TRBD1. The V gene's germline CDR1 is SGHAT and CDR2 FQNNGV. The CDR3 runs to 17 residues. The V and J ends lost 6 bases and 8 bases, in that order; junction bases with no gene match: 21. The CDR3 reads CASRLPGGPRRIGGYTF. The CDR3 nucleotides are TGTGCCAGCAGACTACCAGGGGGGCCCCGGAGGATTGGCGGCTACACCTTC.

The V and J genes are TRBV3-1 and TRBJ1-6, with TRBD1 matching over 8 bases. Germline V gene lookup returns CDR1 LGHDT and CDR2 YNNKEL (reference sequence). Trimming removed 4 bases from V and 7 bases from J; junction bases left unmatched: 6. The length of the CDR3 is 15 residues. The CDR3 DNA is TGTGCCAGCAGCCGCGGACAGGGTGCAAATTCACCCCTCCACTTT. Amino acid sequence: CASSRGQGANSPLHF.

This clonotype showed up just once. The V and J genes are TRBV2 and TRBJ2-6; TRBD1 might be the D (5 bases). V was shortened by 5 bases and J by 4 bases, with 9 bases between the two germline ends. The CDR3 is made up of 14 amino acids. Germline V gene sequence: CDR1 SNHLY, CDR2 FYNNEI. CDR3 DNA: TGTGCCAGCAGTCAAGACAGAGGGGCCAACGTCCTGACTTTC. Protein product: CASSQDRGANVLTF.